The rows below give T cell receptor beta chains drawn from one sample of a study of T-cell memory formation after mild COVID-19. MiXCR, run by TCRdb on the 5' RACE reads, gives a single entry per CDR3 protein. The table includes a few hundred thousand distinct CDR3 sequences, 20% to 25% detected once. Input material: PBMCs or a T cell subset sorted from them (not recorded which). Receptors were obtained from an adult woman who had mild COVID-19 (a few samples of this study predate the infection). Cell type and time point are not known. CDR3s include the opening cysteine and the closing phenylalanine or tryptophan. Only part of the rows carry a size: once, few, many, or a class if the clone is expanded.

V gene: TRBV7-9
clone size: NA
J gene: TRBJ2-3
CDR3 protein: CASSLGLAGVSGSDTQYF

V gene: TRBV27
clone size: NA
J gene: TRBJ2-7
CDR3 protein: CASSFKTGGFYEQYF

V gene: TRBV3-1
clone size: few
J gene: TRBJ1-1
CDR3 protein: CASSRMTGGTEAFF

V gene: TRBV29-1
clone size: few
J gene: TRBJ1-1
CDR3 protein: CSVVGTGEHMRTEAFF

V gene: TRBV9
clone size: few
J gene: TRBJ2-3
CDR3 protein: CASSEDSYSPDTQYF

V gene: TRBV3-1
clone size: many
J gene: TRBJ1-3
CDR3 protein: CASSQMMDSGNTIYF

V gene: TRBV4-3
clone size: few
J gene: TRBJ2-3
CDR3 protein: CASSQEGGSTDTQYF

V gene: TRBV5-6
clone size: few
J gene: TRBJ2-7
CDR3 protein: CASSLVIGTRQISYEQYF

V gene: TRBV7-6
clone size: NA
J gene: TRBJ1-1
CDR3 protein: CASSLVQGPNTEAFF

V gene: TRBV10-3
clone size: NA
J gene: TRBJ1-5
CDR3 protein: CAVHGTRDQPQHF

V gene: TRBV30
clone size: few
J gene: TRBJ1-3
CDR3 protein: CAWSKTAVIGNTIYF

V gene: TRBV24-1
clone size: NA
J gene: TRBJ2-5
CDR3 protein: CATSDLRGSGQETQYF

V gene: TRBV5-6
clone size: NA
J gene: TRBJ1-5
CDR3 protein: CASSLGGLYSNQPQHF

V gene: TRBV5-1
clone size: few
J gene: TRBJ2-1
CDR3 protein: CASSLFRAYNEQFF

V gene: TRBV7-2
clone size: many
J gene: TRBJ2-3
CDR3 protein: CASSFSLAESTDTQYF

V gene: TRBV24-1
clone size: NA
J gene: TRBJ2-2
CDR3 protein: CATSDPATRTGELFF

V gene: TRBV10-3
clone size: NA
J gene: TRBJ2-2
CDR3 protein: CASKDDTSGYRELFF

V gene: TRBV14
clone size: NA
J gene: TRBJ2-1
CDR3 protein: CASSQERQGVDEQFF

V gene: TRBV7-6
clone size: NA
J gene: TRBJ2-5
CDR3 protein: CASSLGAFQETQYF

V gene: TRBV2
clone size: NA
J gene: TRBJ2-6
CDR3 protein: CASTLTGTRFSGANVLTF

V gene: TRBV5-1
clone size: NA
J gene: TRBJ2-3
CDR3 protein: CASSLGSGVTDTQYF

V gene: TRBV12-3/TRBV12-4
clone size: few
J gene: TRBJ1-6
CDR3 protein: CASSPDRVFSPLHF

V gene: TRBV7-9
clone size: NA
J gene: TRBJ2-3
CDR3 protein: CASSLARGLGWPDTQYF

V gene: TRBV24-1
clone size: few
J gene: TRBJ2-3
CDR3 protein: CATSELTLAGTDTQYF

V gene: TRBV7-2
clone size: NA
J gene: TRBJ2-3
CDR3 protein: CASSLAPARDTQYF

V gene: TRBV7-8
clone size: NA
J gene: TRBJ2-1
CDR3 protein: CASSLRPGGLRTSGRLDEQFF

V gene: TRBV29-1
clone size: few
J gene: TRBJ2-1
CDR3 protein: CSVDREGAYNEQFF

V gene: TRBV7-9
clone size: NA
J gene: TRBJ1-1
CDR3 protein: CASRELTNTEAFF

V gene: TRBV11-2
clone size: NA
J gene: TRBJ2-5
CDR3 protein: CASSLDPLAGKETQYF

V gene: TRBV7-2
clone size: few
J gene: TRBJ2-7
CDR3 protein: CASSFLSGTGVFSYEQYF

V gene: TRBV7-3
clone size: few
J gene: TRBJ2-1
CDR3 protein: CASSLGLAGVSEQFF

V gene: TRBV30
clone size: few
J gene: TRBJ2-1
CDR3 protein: CAWRGTSAPGEQFF

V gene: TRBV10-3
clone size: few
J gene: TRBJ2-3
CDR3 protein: CAISESPSGSSTDTQYF

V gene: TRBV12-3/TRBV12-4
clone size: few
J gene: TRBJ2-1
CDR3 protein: CASSYTSVEQFF

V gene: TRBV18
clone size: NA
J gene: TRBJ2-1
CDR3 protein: CASSPFEYNEQFF

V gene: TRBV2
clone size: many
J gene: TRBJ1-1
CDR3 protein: CASHGHLLGRNTEAFF